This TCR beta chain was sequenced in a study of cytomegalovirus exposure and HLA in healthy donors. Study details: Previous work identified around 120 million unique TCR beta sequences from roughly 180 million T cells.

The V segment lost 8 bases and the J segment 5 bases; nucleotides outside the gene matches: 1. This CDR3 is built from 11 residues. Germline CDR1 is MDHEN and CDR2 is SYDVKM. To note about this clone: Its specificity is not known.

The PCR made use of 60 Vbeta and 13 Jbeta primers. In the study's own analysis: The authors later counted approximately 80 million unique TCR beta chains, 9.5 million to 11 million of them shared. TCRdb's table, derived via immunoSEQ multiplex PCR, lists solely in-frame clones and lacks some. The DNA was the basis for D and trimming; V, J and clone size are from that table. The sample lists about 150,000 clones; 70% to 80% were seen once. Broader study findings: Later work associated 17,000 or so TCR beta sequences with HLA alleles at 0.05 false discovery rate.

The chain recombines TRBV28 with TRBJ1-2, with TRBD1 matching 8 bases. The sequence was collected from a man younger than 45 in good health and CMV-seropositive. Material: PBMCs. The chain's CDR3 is CASGQGYGYTF. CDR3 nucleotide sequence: TGTGCCAGCGGACAGGGTTATGGCTACACCTTC.